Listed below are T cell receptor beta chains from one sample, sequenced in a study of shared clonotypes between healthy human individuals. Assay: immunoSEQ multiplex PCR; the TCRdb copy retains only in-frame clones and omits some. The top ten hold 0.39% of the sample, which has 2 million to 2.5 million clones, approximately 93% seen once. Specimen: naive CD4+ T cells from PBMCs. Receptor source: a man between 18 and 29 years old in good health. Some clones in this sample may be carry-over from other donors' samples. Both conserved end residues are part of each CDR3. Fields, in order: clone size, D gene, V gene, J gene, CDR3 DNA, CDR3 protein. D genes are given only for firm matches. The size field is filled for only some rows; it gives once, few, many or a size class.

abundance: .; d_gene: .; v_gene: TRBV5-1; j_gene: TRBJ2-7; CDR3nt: TGCGCCAGCAGCTTGGAAGCGCCCTACGAGCAGTACTTC; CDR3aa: CASSLEAPYEQYF
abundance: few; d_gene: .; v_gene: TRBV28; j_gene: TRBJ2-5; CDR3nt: TGTGCCAGCAGTTTTGTAGGGGAGACCCAGTACTTC; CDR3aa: CASSFVGETQYF
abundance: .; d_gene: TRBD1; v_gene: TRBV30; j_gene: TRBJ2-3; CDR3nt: TGTGCCTGGACCCTCGACAGGGACACGCAGTATTTT; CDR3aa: CAWTLDRDTQYF
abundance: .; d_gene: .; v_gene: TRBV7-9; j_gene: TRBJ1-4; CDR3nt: TGTGCCAGCAGCTCCCTTCGGCCAGGGAGGGGGGAAAAACTGTTTTTT; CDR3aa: CASSSLRPGRGEKLFF
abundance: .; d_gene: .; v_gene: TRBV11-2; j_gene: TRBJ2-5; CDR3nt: TGTGCCAGCAACGCACGATACGGGCGGGAGACCCAGTACTTC; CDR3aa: CASNARYGRETQYF
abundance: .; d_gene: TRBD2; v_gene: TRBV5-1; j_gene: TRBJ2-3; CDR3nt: TGCGCCAGCAGCTTGGCCCTAGCGGGAGCCGCAGATACGCAGTATTTT; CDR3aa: CASSLALAGAADTQYF
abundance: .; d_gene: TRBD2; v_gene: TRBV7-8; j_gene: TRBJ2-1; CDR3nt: TGTGCCAGCAGCTTGCCCGGGAGAGTAGCGGGAGGAAATGAGCAGTTCTTC; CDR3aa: CASSLPGRVAGGNEQFF
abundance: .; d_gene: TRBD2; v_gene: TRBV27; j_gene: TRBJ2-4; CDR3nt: TGTGCCAGCAGTTTTCGGGGGCTAGCGGGAGCCAAAAACATTCAGTACTTC; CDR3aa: CASSFRGLAGAKNIQYF
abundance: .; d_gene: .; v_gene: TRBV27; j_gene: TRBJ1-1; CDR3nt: TGTGCCAGCAGTTTCCTCGCCGTTGGCGCTGAAGCTTTCTTT; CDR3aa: CASSFLAVGAEAFF
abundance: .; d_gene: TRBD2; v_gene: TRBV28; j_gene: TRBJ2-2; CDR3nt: TGTGCCAGTTCAAGCAGGATGACTAGCGGGAGAAGTACCGGGGAGCTGTTTTTT; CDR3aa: CASSSRMTSGRSTGELFF